This TCR beta chain was obtained from a study of CD8 T cells in ankylosing spondylitis. This clonotype was counted only a few times. The CDR3 sequence is 15 residues long. The germline gives CDR1 MNHEY, CDR2 SMNVEV (reference sequence). The V gene end was trimmed by 6 bases and the J gene end by 3 bases; junction bases not matched to a gene: 7. Quantitative 5'-RACE with molecular barcodes generated TCR beta libraries. TCRdb re-derived calls from the 5' RACE reads in MiXCR, one entry per CDR3 protein. The table has roughly 38,000 distinct CDR3 sequences, more than 15% seen once; the top ten hold 35% to 50%.

Sequenced sample: blood. The TCR originated in a male donor with ankylosing spondylitis or in good health (not recorded which). The chain recombines TRBV27 with TRBJ2-1, with 8 nucleotides matching TRBD1. In DNA, the CDR3 is TGTGCCAGCAGCCAGGACAGGGAAAACTACAATGAGCAGTTCTTC. This sequence encodes CASSQDRENYNEQFF.